The 9 T cell receptor beta chains below all came from one sample that was sequenced in a study of OX40 agonist ivuxolimab in advanced cancers. The method was immunoSEQ multiplex PCR; TCRdb's version includes in-frame clones alone and lacks a portion of them. The sample has 7,000 to 9,500 clones; over 75% are singletons. Sequencing used CD4+ or CD8+ T cells sorted from blood, obtained in a trial of the OX40 agonist ivuxolimab. The receptors here all came from an adult with an advanced solid tumor such as melanoma, head and neck, liver or kidney cancer.

The count of this clone is one. This CDR3 is also generated by other DNA sequences in the sample. The chain combines TRBV4-1 with TRBJ2-7, with 13 bases aligning to TRBD2. Germline V gives CDR1 MGHRA, CDR2 YSYEKL. Trimming removed 5 bases from V and 2 bases from J; junction bases left unmatched: 3. The CDR3 runs 15 residues. The CDR3 loop is CASSFGTSGTYEQYF. CDR3 DNA sequence: TGCGCCAGCAGCTTTGGGACTAGCGGGACCTACGAGCAGTACTTC.

The genes are TRBV27 and TRBJ2-7; D could derive from TRBD1 or TRBD2 (6 bases each). The germline gives CDR1 MNHEY, CDR2 SMNVEV (reference sequence). The V end lost 2 bases, the J end lost 6 bases, and 17 bases lay between the germline ends. The CDR3 loop spans 15 amino acids. The CDR3 nucleotides are TGTGCCAGCAGTTTAAATTTCGGGGGCGCGGGCGAGCAGTACTTC. Its protein is CASSLNFGGAGEQYF.

V usage is TRBV6-1 and J usage is TRBJ2-1, with 7 bases aligning to TRBD2. Germline V gene lookup returns CDR1 MNHNS and CDR2 SASEGT. This CDR3 is built from 16 residues. The V segment lost 3 bases and the J segment 2 bases; nucleotides outside the gene matches: 7. The CDR3 nucleotides read TGTGCCAGCAGTGAGCCACCGGGAGGACCCTACAATGAGCAGTTCTTC. Protein: CASSEPPGGPYNEQFF.

The chain employs TRBV27 and TRBJ2-1; no clear D gene. V was clipped by 4 bases and J by 12 bases, with 16 bases between them. Germline V gene sequence: CDR1 MNHEY, CDR2 SMNVEV (reference sequence). The CDR3 sequence is 13 residues long. In DNA form, the CDR3 reads TGTGCCAGCAGTTCGGTCCAGCACCGCGGGCAGTTCTTC. This translates into CASSSVQHRGQFF.

The gene calls are TRBV15 and TRBJ1-1; D may be TRBD1 (5 bases). The CDR3 extends over 15 amino acids. Germline values: CDR1 LNHNV, CDR2 YYDKDF (reference sequence). V was cut by 9 bases and J by 1 base, with 18 bases left in between. CDR3 sequence: CATRLGGAGNTEAFF. The CDR3 nucleotides read TGTGCCACAAGGTTGGGAGGGGCCGGGAACACTGAAGCTTTCTTT.

J is TRBJ2-6 and V is TRBV5-2; the table calls TRBD1, which could not be checked here. TRBV5-2 is assigned pseudogene status. This CDR3 contains 15 residues. The CDR3 DNA is TGTGCCAGCAAAAGTACACAAAGTCGGGCCAACGTCCTGACTTTC. Its translation: CASKSTQSRANVLTF.

The chain has TRBV6-5 and TRBJ1-3; the D gene is possibly TRBD1 (6 bases). CDR1 and CDR2 from the germline V gene are MNHEY and SVGAGI. The V end was cut by 3 bases, the J end by 0 bases, with 9 bases between. This CDR3 is built from 15 residues. CDR3 nucleotide sequence: TGTGCCAGCAGTTATAGCAGGGGCTCTGGAAACACCATATATTTT. Its translation is CASSYSRGSGNTIYF.

The chain carries TRBV28 and TRBJ1-3, with D unclear. V was pared by 3 bases and J by 4 bases, with 16 bases between. The CDR3 sequence is 16 residues long. Germline CDR1 and CDR2: MDHEN and SYDVKM. The CDR3 spells CASSLANRGRGNTIYF. The DNA for the CDR3 is TGTGCCAGCAGTTTGGCCAACCGAGGTCGGGGAAACACCATATATTTT.

The chain joins TRBV19 to TRBJ2-2, with 10 bases identical to TRBD2. With V trimmed by 9 bases and J by 5 bases, 12 bases remained unmatched. The CDR3 runs 16 residues. In germline, CDR1 is LNHDA, CDR2 SQIVND (reference sequence). In DNA, the CDR3 is TGTGCCAGCCTGTCCCTAGCGGGAGTTTGGACCGGGGAGCTGTTTTTT. It encodes CASLSLAGVWTGELFF. The full variable domain, its missing parts supplied by reference TRBV19 and TRBJ2-2, is DGGITQSPKYLFRKEGQNVTLSCEQNLNHDAMYWYRQDPGQGLRLIYYSQIVNDFQKGDIAEGYSVSREKKESFPLTVTSAQKNPTAFYLCASLSLAGVWTGELFFGEGSRLTVL.